This TCR beta chain was profiled in a study of CD8+CD57+ T cells in acquired aplastic anemia. As for the study in general: Among healthy donors, CD4+ cells averaged roughly 9.9 million reads.

Trimming removed 1 base from V and 11 bases from J, with 8 bases in between. The CDR3 contains 11 residues. Germline values: CDR1 SGHAT, CDR2 FQNNGV. The template used for profiling TCR beta VDJ and CDR3 was genomic DNA. TCRdb fed the reads into MiXCR, producing one record per CDR3 protein. The table lists 100,000 to 150,000 distinct CDR3 sequences, more than 40% of them singletons. As for this clonotype: Its specificity is not known.

General study points: Any difference that existed in CD8+ Simpson's diversity between patients and controls was not significant.

The TCR comes from a human donor in good health, serving as a control. V usage is TRBV11-2 and J usage is TRBJ1-1; D unresolved. The specimen sequenced was sorted CD4+, CD8+, or CD8+CD57+ T cells (not recorded which) from PBMCs. The CDR3 region is CASSLVRGAFF. The CDR3 DNA sequence: TGTGCCAGCAGCTTAGTCCGAGGGGCTTTCTTT. The variable domain in full, with the rest retrieved from reference TRBV11-2 and TRBJ1-1, is EAGVAQSPRYKIIEKRQSVAFWCNPISGHATLYWYQQILGQGPKLLIQFQNNGVVDDSQLPKDRFSAERLKGVDSTLKIQPAKLEDSAVYLCASSLVRGAFFGQGTRLTVV.